Following are 22 T cell receptor beta chains from one sample sequenced in a study of metastatic and nonmetastatic thyroid tumors. TCRdb re-clonotyped the PCR reads through MiXCR. This table holds tens of thousands of clones, 20% to 25% found once. Treatment of any kind had been given to no patient before thyroid surgery. The sample taken for sequencing was blood. These receptors were collected from a female donor with papillary thyroid cancer or a benign thyroid nodule (not recorded which). Some clones in this sample may be carry-over from other donors' samples.

In its sample, this clone was seen many times. The V call is TRBV2, the J call TRBJ1-2; 7 nucleotides line up with TRBD1. The length of the CDR3 is 13 residues. Trimming removed 6 bases from V and 7 bases from J; junction bases left unmatched: 8. The V gene's germline CDR1 is SNHLY and CDR2 FYNNEI. For the CDR3, the DNA is TGTGCCAGCAGGAAAGCGACAGGGAGTGGCTACACCTTC. Its protein is CASRKATGSGYTF.

The rearrangement uses TRBV11-2 and TRBJ1-5; possibly TRBD1 for D (5 bases). CDR1 is SGHAT, CDR2 FQNNGV, per germline. The V end was cut by 2 bases, the J end by 3 bases, with 14 bases between. This CDR3 comprises 16 residues. The CDR3 sequence is CASSLHAGRTNQPQHF. In DNA, the CDR3 is TGTGCCAGCAGCTTACATGCAGGGCGAACCAATCAGCCCCAGCATTTT.

This clone was recorded at least ten times. The chain recombines TRBV13 with TRBJ2-5; either TRBD1 or TRBD2 may fit D (5 bases each). The CDR3 contains 12 residues. Germline V CDR1 and CDR2: PRHDT, FYEKMQ (reference sequence). V lost 7 bases and J lost 3, with 9 bases in between. The CDR3 coding sequence is TGTGCCAGCACCTTGGGGGAAGAGACCCAGTACTTC. It yields the protein CASTLGEETQYF.

This clone has ten or more counts. A read error may explain this, as a much larger clone is one base away. This sequence joins TRBV28 and TRBJ2-4; the match to TRBD2 covers 7 bases. The CDR3 runs to 15 residues. Germline CDR1 is MDHEN and CDR2 is SYDVKM. V shed 6 bases and J 5 bases; nucleotides not matched to a gene: 10. CDR3 sequence reads: CASSSPEGRENIQYF. CDR3 DNA: TGTGCCAGCAGCTCCCCTGAGGGGAGGGAAAACATTCAGTACTTC.

A remark on this clone: A read error may account for a junction end that differs from germline. V and J are TRBV13 and TRBJ1-2; D not resolved. The CDR3 spans 14 residues. Germline CDR1 is PRHDT and CDR2 is FYEKMQ (reference sequence). The CDR3 coding sequence is TGTGCGAGCAGTTCAACTCGGTCGGCCTATGGCTACAGCTTC. Amino acid sequence: CASSSTRSAYGYSF.

At least ten counts were recorded for this clone. V usage is TRBV3-1 and J usage is TRBJ2-1, with 9 positions matching TRBD1. This CDR3 has 14 amino acids. Trimming removed 5 bases from V and 9 bases from J; junction bases left unmatched: 8. Germline lookup yields CDR1 LGHDT and CDR2 YNNKEL (reference sequence). The CDR3 loop is CASSLRQGVVEQFF. In DNA form, the CDR3 reads TGTGCCAGCAGCTTAAGACAGGGGGTAGTTGAGCAGTTCTTC.

This clone was detected a few times. The rearrangement uses TRBV27 and TRBJ2-7; TRBD2 matches 9 bases. CDR1 is MNHEY and CDR2 is SMNVEV in the germline V gene (reference sequence). The V and J ends lost 5 bases and 3 bases, in that order; junction bases with no gene match: 8. The CDR3 covers 15 residues. The CDR3 DNA is TGTGCCAGCAGTGCGAGAATAGCGGGGGACTACGAGCAGTACTTC. Its translation: CASSARIAGDYEQYF.

Notes on this clone: The missing conserved phenylalanine or tryptophan at the end of this CDR3 makes a read error likely. Because the CDR3's place on the DNA is in doubt, the DNA is left out and the CDR3 is given as listed by TCRdb. CDR3 sequence: CSAKGLAG. This rearrangement joins TRBV20-1 to TRBJ2-7; the table assigns TRBD2, which was not confirmed against the DNA. The CDR3 has 8 amino acids, counting both end residues. Germline CDR1 and CDR2: DFQATT and SNEGSKA (reference sequence).

In its sample, this clone was seen many times. The rearrangement joins TRBV12-3 or TRBV12-4 to TRBJ1-4; D remains ambiguous. Trimming shortened V by 1 base and J by 4 bases, and 10 bases separated the two germline ends. CDR3 size: 15 residues. The CDR3 protein is CASSLGVGNNEKLFF. CDR3 DNA sequence: TGTGCCAGCAGTTTAGGAGTCGGGAATAATGAAAAACTGTTTTTT.

This clone was seen ten or more times. The chain combines TRBV6-2 or TRBV6-3 with TRBJ1-5, with D unresolved. The germline V gene encodes CDR1 MNHEY and CDR2 SVGEGT. V gave up 10 bases and J gave up 4 bases, with 17 bases separating them. This CDR3 is built from 14 residues. The CDR3 here is CATQPAGGNQPQHF. As DNA, the CDR3 is TGTGCCACTCAACCCGCGGGCGGAAATCAGCCCCAGCATTTT.

In its sample, this clone was seen many times. The chain recombines TRBV12-5 with TRBJ2-1, with 7 nucleotides matching TRBD1. Trimming at V came to 1 base and at J to 8 bases, leaving 8 bases not matched to a gene. This CDR3 spans 15 amino acids. CDR1 LGHNT and CDR2 FRNRAP come from the germline V gene. The CDR3 nucleotides read TGTGCTAGTGGTTTGGGCAATACAGGGGAGTATGAGCAGTTCTTC. This codes for CASGLGNTGEYEQFF.

This clone was observed many times. This sequence joins TRBV6-4 and TRBJ2-1, with 10 bases identical to TRBD2. The germline gives CDR1 MRHNA, CDR2 SNTAGT. The CDR3 loop spans 15 amino acids. V lost 0 bases and J lost 8; bases outside the gene matches: 4. In nucleotides, the CDR3 is TGTGCCAGCAGTGACTCCAGCGGGAGGGGCGATGAGCAGTTCTTC. It is translated as CASSDSSGRGDEQFF.

This clone was detected many times. The chain recombines TRBV2 with TRBJ2-7, with D perhaps being TRBD1 or TRBD2 (5 bases each). The CDR3 runs to 16 residues. V was pared by 6 bases and J by 2 bases, with 20 bases between. Germline CDR1 and CDR2: SNHLY and FYNNEI. As DNA, the CDR3 is TGTGCCAGCAGCCCCGAAAGGGGACGTTCCACCTACGAGCAGTACTTC. Translating it yields CASSPERGRSTYEQYF.

The sample holds a few counts of this clone. The rearrangement uses TRBV24-1 and TRBJ2-7; D is uncertain. CDR1 is KGHDR and CDR2 is SFDVKD in the germline V gene. V lost 6 bases and J 1 base, leaving 12 bases between the germline ends. This CDR3 region has 14 residues. The CDR3 nucleotides are TGTGCCACCAGTAAAGGCCCGTCGTCCTACGAGCAGTACTTC. This codes for CATSKGPSSYEQYF.

This clone was recorded many times. The chain employs TRBV5-5 and TRBJ1-1, with a weak D call TRBD1 (5 bases). Per the germline V gene, CDR1 is SGHKS and CDR2 is YYEKEE (reference sequence). The CDR3 has 15 amino acids. Trimming took 4 bases from V and 0 from J, leaving 13 bases between them. The CDR3 region is CASSLRGGVNTEAFF. The CDR3 DNA reads TGTGCCAGCAGCCTCCGCGGAGGGGTGAACACTGAAGCTTTCTTT.

This clone was counted between two and nine times. The chain combines TRBV7-2 with TRBJ2-1; 13 bases line up with TRBD2. J lost 7 bases, V lost 5 bases, and 17 bases had no gene match. This CDR3 has 19 residues. Germline V gives CDR1 SGHTA, CDR2 FQGNSA. CDR3 protein: CASSAGLAGENVIKNEQFF. The DNA for the CDR3 is TGTGCCAGCAGCGCTGGACTAGCGGGAGAAAATGTTATAAAGAATGAGCAGTTCTTC.

This clone was recorded many times. The chain carries TRBV10-3 and TRBJ2-1, with 11 bases identical to TRBD2. Germline CDR1 is ENHRY and CDR2 is SYGVKD. The CDR3 contains 17 residues. V dropped 4 bases and J dropped 8; count of bases not matched to a gene: 13. CDR3 sequence reads: CAISGASGRSYDDEQFF. In nucleotides, the CDR3 is TGTGCCATCAGTGGGGCTAGCGGGAGGTCCTATGATGATGAGCAGTTCTTC.

In the case of this clone: The junction differs from germline at one of its ends, possibly a read error. The rearrangement uses TRBV12-3 or TRBV12-4 and TRBJ2-1; D is uncertain. CDR3 length equals 15 residues. The CDR3 region is CAGRALLIPLNVQIF. The CDR3 region has the DNA TGTGCCGGCCGTGCCCTATTGATCCCCTTGAATGTGCAGATCTTC.

This clone is judged medium-sized. J is TRBJ2-7 and V is TRBV6-1, with 9 positions matching TRBD2. The CDR3 covers 16 residues. V lost 6 bases, J lost 4 bases, and 13 bases stayed unmatched. Per the germline V gene, CDR1 is MNHNS and CDR2 is SASEGT. CDR3 in amino acids: CASRSLAGGLSYEQYF. CDR3 coding DNA: TGTGCCAGCAGATCCCTCGCGGGGGGGCTTTCATACGAGCAGTACTTC.

The chain recombines TRBV30 with TRBJ2-3, with 9 nucleotides matching TRBD2. CDR1 is GTSNPN and CDR2 is SVGIG in the germline V gene (reference sequence). The junction had 15 bases not matched to a gene; V was cut back by 8 bases and J by 0 bases. The CDR3 contains 17 residues. For the CDR3, the DNA is TGTGCCCGGTCTATAGCGGGAGCACCATCTAGCACAGATACGCAGTATTTT. Translation: CARSIAGAPSSTDTQYF.

V and J are TRBV5-4 and TRBJ2-1; TRBD1 matches 9 bases. Germline CDR1 is SGHNT and CDR2 is YYREEE (reference sequence). V dropped 8 bases and J dropped 7; count of bases not matched to a gene: 10. The CDR3 length is 14 residues. The CDR3 DNA follows: TGTGCCAGTATCCCAGGACAGGGGTTGAATGAGCAGTTCTTC. This codes for CASIPGQGLNEQFF.

This clone is medium-sized in the sample. This sequence joins TRBV12-3 or TRBV12-4 and TRBJ2-7, with TRBD1 as a possible D gene (6 bases). The V and J ends lost 5 bases and 2 bases respectively, with 13 bases between them. The CDR3 covers 14 residues. CDR3 protein: CASSHQDSPYEQYF. The CDR3 DNA reads as TGTGCCAGCAGTCACCAGGACAGCCCCTACGAGCAGTACTTC.